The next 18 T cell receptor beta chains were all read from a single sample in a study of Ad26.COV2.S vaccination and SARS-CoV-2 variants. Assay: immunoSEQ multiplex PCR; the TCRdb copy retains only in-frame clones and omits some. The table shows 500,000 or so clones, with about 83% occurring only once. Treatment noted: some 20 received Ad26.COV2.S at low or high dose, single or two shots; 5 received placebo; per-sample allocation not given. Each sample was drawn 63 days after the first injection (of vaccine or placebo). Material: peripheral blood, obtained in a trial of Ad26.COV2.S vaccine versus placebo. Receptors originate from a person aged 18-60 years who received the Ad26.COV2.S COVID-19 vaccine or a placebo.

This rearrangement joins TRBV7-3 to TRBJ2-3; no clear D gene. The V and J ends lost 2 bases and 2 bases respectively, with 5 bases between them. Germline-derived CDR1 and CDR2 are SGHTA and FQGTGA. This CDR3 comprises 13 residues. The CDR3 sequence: CASSLLHTDTQYF. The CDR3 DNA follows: TGTGCCAGCAGCTTACTTCACACAGATACGCAGTATTTT. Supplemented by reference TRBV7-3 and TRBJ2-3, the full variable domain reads GAGVSQTPSNKVTEKGKYVELRCDPISGHTALYWYRQSLGQGPEFLIYFQGTGAADDSGLPNDRFFAVRPEGSVSTLKIQRTERGDSAVYLCASSLLHTDTQYFGPGTRLTVL.

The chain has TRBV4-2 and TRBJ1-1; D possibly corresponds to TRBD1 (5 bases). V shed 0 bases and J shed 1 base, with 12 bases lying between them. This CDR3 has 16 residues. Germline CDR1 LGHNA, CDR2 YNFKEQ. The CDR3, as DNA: TGTGCCAGCAGCCAAGATCTCAGGGCCGGGAACACTGAAGCTTTCTTT. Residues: CASSQDLRAGNTEAFF.

The CDR3 region has the DNA TGTGCCTGGAGTGTTAGGAAAGGGGGGGCTTACAATCAGCCCCAGCATTTT. Translation: CAWSVRKGGAYNQPQHF. The genes are TRBV30 and TRBJ1-5, with D possibly being TRBD1 (6 bases). CDR3 length: 17 residues. Trimming removed 0 bases at V and 3 bases at J, with 18 bases between. Germline CDR1 reads GTSNPN; CDR2 reads SVGIG (reference sequence).

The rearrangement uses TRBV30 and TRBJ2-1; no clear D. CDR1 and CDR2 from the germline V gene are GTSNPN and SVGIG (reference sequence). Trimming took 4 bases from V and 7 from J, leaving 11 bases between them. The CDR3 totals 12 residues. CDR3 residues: CAWTIGVNEQFF. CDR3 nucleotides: TGTGCCTGGACCATCGGTGTTAATGAGCAGTTCTTC.

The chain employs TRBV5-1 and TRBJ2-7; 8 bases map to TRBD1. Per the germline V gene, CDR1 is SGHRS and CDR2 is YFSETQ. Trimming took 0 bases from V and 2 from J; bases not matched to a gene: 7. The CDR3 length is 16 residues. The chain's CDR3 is CASSLGPGTGTYEQYF. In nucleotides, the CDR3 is TGCGCCAGCAGCTTGGGGCCCGGGACAGGTACCTACGAGCAGTACTTC.

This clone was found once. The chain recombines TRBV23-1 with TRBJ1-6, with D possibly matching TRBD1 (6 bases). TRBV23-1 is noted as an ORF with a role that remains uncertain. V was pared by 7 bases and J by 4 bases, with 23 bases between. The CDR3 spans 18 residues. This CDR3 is CASTQDSSANYYNSPLHF. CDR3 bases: TGCGCCAGCACTCAGGACAGCTCGGCGAATTATTATAATTCACCCCTCCACTTT.

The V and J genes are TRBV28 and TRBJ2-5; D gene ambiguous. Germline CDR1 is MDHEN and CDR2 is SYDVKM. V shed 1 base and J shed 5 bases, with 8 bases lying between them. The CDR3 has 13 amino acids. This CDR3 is CASSLFTGETQYF. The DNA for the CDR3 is TGTGCCAGCAGTTTATTCACCGGGGAGACCCAGTACTTC. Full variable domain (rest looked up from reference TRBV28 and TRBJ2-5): DVKVTQSSRYLVKRTGEKVFLECVQDMDHENMFWYRQDPGLGLRLIYFSYDVKMKEKGDIPEGYSVSREKKERFSLILESASTNQTSMYLCASSLFTGETQYFGPGTRLLVL.

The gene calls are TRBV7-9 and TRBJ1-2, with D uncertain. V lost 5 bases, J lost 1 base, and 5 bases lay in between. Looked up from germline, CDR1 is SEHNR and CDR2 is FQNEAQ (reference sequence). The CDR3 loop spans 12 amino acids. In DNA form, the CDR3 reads TGTGCCAGCAGCGATCTTAACTATGGCTACACCTTC. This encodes CASSDLNYGYTF.

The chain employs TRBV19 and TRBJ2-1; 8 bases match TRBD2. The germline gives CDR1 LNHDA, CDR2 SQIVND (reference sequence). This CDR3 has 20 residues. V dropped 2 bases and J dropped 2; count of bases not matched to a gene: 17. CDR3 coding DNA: TGTGCCAGTAGTATAAGTCCCAGAACGATAGCGGGACCGACCTACAATGAGCAGTTCTTC. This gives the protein CASSISPRTIAGPTYNEQFF.

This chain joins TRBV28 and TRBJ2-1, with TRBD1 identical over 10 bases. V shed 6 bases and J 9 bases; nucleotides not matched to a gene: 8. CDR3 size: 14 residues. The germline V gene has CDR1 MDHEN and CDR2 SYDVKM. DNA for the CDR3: TGTGCCAGCAGCCCGGCCAGGACAGGGGGTGAGCAGTTCTTC. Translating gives CASSPARTGGEQFF.

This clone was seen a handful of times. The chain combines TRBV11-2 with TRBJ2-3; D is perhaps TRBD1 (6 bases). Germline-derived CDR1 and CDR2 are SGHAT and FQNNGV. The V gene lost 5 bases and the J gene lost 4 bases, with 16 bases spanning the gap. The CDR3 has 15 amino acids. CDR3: CASSIHYRVSDTQYF. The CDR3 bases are TGTGCCAGCAGCATCCATTACAGGGTTTCAGATACGCAGTATTTT.

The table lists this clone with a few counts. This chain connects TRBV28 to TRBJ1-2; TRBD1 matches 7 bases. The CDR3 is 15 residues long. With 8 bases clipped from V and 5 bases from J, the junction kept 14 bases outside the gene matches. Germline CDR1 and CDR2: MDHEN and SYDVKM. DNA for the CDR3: TGTGCCAGCGGATCCAACCGGGACAGCTGGTATGGCTACACCTTC. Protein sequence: CASGSNRDSWYGYTF.

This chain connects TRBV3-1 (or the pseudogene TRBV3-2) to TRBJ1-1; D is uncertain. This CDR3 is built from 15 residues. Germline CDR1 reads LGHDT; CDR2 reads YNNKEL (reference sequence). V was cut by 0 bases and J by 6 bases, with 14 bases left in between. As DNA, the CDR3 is TGTGCCAGCAGCCAAGATCAGATACCCGGCTCTGAAGCTTTCTTT. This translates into CASSQDQIPGSEAFF.

CDR3 amino acids: CASSYTGTGAFYEQYF. The DNA for the CDR3 is TGTGCCAGCAGTTATACCGGGACAGGAGCATTCTACGAGCAGTACTTC. The chain links TRBV11-2 to TRBJ2-7; 8 bases fit TRBD1. Germline lookup yields CDR1 SGHAT and CDR2 FQNNGV. With V trimmed by 6 bases and J by 3 bases, 13 bases remained unmatched. This CDR3 region has 16 residues.

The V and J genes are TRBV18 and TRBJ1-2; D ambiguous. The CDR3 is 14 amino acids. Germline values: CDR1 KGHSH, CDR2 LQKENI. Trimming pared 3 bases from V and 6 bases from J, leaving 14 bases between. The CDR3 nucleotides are TGTGCCAGCTCACCCGACCGGGTGGTCGATGGCTACACCTTC. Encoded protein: CASSPDRVVDGYTF.

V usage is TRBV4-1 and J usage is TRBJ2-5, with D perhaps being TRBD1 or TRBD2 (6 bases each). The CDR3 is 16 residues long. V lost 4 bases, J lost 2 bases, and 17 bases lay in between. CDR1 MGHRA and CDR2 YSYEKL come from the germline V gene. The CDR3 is CASSPLRGAEQETQYF. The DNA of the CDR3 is TGCGCCAGCAGCCCCCTAAGGGGGGCGGAGCAAGAGACCCAGTACTTC.

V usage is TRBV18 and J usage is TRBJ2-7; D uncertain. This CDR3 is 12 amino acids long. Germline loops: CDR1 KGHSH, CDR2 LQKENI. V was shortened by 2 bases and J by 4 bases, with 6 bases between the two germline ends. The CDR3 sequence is CASSPEQYEQYF. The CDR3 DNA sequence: TGTGCCAGCTCACCAGAGCAGTACGAGCAGTACTTC.

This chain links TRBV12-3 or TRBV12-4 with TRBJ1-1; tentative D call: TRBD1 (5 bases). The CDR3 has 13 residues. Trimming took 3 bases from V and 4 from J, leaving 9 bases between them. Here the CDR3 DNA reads TGTGCCAGCAGTTTGCAGGGTTTCACTGAAGCTTTCTTT. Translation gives CASSLQGFTEAFF.